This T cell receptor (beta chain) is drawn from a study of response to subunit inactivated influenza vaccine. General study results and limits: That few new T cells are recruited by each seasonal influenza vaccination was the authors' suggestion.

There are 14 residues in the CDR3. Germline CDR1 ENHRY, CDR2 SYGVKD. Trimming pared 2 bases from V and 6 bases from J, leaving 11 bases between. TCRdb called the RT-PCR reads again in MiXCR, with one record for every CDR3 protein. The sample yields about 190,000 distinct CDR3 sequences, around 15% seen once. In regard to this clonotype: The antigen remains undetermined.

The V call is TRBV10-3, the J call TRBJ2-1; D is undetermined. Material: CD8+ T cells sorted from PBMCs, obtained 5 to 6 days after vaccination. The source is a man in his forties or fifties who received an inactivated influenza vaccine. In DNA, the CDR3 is TGTGCCATCAGTGAGCTCCTAGGAGCCAATGAGCAGTTCTTC. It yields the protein CAISELLGANEQFF.